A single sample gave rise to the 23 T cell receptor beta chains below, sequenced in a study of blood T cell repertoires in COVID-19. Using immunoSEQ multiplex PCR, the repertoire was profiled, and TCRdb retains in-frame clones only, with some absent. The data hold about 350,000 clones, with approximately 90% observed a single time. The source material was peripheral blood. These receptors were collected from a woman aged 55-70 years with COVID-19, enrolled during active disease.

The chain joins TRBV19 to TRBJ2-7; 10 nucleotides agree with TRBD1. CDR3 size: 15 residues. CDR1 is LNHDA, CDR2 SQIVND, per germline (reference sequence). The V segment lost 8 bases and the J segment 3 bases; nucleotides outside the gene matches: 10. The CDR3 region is CASPGLRDRGYEQYF. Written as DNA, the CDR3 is TGTGCCAGTCCGGGTTTAAGGGACAGGGGCTACGAGCAGTACTTC.

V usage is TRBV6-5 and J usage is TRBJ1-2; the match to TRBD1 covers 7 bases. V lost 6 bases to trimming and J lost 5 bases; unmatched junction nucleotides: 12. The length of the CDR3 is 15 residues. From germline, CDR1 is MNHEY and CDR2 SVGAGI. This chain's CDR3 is CASSPTQQGWYGYTF. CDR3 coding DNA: TGTGCCAGCAGCCCCACCCAACAGGGGTGGTATGGCTACACCTTC.

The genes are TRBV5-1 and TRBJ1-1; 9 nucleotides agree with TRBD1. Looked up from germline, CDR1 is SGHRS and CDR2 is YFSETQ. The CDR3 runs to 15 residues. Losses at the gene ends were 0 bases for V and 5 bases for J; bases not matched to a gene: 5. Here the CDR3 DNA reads TGCGCCAGCAGCTTGGCCGGGACAGGGCTAACTGAAGCTTTCTTT. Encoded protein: CASSLAGTGLTEAFF.

The CDR3: CASSYEAARNTEAFF. The CDR3 nucleotides are TGTGCCAGCAGTTACGAGGCAGCGAGGAACACTGAAGCTTTCTTT. V gene TRBV6-6 combines with J gene TRBJ1-1; D call uncertain. Germline assignment: CDR1 MNHNY and CDR2 SVGAGI (reference sequence). The V end lost 2 bases, the J end lost 1 base, and 11 bases lay between the germline ends. The CDR3 is 15 residues long.

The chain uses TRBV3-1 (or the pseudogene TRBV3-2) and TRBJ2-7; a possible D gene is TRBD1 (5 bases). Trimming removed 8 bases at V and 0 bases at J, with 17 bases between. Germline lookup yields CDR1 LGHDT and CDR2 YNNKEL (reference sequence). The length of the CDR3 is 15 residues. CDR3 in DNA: TGTGCCAGCTCACAGTTCTTCAGGGCCTCCTACGAGCAGTACTTC. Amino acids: CASSQFFRASYEQYF.

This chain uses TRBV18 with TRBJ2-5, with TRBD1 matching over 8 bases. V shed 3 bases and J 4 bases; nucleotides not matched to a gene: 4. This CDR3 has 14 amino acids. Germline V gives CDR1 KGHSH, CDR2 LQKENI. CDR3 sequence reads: CASSPGQGGETQYF. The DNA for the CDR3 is TGTGCCAGCTCACCCGGACAGGGCGGAGAGACCCAGTACTTC.

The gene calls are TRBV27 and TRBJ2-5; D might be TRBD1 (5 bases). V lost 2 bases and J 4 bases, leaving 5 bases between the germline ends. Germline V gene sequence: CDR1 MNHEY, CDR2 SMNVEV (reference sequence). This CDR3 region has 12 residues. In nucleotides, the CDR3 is TGTGCCAGCAGTTTAGACAGAGAGACCCAGTACTTC. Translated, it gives CASSLDRETQYF.

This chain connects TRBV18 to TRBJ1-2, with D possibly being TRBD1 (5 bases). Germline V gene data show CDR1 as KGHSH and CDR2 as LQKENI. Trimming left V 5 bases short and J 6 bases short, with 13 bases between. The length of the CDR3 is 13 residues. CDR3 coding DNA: TGTGCCAGCTCATCCCTAGGGGCGGATGGCTACACCTTC. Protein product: CASSSLGADGYTF.

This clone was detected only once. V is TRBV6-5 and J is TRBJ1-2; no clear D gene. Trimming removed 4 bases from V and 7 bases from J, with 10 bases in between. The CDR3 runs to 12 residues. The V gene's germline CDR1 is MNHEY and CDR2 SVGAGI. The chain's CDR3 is CASSFTGLGYTF. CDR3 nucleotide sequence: TGTGCCAGCAGTTTCACCGGACTTGGCTACACCTTC.

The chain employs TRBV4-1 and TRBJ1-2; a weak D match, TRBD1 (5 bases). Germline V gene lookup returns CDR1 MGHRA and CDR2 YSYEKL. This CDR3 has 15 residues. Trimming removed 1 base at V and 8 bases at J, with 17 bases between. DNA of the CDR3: TGCGCCAGCAGCCAAGGGCATGGAGGGGCGGTAGGCTACACCTTC. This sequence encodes CASSQGHGGAVGYTF.

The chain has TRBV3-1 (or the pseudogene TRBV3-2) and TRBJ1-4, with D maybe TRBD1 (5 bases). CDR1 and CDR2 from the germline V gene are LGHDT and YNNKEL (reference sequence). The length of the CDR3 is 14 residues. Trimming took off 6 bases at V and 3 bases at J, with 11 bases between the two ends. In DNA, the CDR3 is TGTGCCAGCAGGGCCTCAGGGTCTAATGAAAAACTGTTTTTT. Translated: CASRASGSNEKLFF.

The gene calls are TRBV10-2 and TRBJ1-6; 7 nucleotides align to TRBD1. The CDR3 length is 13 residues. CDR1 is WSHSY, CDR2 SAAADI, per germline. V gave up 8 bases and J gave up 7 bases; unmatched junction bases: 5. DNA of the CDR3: TGCGCCAGCCTGGGGACAGTGAATTCACCCCTCCACTTT. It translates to CASLGTVNSPLHF.

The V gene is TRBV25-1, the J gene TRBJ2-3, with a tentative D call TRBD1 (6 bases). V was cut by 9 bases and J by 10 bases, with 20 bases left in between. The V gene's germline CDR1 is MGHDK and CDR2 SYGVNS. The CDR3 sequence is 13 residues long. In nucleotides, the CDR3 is TGTGCCAGTCAGGGGATGGGGGCGGTATCGCAGTATTTT. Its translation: CASQGMGAVSQYF.

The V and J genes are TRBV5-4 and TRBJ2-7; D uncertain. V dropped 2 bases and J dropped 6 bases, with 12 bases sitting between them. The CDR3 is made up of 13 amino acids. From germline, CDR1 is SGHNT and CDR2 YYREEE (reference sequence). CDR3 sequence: CASSFKWAGEQYF. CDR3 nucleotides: TGTGCCAGCAGCTTTAAGTGGGCTGGCGAGCAGTACTTC.

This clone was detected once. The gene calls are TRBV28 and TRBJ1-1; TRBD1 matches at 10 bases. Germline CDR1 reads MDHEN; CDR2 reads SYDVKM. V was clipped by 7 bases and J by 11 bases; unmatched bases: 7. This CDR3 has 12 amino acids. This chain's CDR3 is CASTLRTGGAFF. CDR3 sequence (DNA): TGTGCCAGCACCCTAAGGACAGGGGGTGCTTTCTTT.

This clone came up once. The CDR3 bases are TGTGCCAGCAGTGAGGTTTGGGGGGGCACCGGGGAGCTGTTTTTT. Amino acid sequence: CASSEVWGGTGELFF. The V and J genes are TRBV2 and TRBJ2-2; 7 bases fit TRBD2. This CDR3 contains 15 residues. After removal of 3 bases from V and 4 bases from J, the junction contained 5 bases not matched to a gene. Germline V gene data show CDR1 as SNHLY and CDR2 as FYNNEI.

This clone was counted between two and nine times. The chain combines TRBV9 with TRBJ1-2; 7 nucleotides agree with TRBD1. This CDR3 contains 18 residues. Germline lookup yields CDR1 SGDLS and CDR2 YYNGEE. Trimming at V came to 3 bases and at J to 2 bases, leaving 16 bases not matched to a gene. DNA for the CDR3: TGTGCCAGCAGCGCCGGTTTGGGGGACAGCACATTAAACTATGGCTACACCTTC. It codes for CASSAGLGDSTLNYGYTF.

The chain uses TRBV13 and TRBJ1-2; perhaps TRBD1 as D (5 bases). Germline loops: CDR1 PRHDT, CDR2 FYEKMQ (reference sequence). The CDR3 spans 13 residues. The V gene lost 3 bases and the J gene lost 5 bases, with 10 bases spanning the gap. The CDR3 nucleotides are TGTGCCAGCAGCTTCGGGGGGGTATATGGCTACACCTTC. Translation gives CASSFGGVYGYTF.

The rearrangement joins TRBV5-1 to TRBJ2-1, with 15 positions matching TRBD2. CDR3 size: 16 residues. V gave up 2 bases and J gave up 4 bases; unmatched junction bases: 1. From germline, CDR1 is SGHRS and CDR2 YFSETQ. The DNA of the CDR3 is TGCGCCAGCAGCTTTGGGACTAGCGGGGGGTACAATGAGCAGTTCTTC. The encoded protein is CASSFGTSGGYNEQFF.

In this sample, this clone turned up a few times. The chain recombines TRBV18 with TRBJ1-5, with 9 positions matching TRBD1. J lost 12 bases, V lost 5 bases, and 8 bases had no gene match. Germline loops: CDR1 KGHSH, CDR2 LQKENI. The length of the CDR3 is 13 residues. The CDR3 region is CASSAAGTGLQHF. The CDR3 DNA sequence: TGTGCCAGCTCAGCGGCCGGGACAGGGCTCCAGCATTTT.

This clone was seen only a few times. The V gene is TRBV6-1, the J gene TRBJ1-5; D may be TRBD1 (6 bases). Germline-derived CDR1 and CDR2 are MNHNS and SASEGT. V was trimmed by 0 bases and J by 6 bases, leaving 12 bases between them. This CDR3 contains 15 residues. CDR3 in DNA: TGTGCCAGCAGTGAAGCCGGGGGGCGAGGTCAGCCCCAGCATTTT. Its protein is CASSEAGGRGQPQHF.

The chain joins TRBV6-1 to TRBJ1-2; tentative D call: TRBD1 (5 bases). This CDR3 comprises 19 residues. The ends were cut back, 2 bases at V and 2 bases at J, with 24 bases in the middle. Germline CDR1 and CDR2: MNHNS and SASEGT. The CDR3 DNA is TGTGCCAGCAGTGAACCAGGGCGAGCAGGCGCCGTCCCCAACTATGGCTACACCTTC. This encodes CASSEPGRAGAVPNYGYTF.

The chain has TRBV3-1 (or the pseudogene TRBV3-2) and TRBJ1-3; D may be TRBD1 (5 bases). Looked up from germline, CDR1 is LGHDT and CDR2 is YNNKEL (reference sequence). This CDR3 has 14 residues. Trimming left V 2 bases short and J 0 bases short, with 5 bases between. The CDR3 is CASSQQGSGNTIYF. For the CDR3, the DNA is TGTGCCAGCAGCCAACAGGGCTCTGGAAACACCATATATTTT.